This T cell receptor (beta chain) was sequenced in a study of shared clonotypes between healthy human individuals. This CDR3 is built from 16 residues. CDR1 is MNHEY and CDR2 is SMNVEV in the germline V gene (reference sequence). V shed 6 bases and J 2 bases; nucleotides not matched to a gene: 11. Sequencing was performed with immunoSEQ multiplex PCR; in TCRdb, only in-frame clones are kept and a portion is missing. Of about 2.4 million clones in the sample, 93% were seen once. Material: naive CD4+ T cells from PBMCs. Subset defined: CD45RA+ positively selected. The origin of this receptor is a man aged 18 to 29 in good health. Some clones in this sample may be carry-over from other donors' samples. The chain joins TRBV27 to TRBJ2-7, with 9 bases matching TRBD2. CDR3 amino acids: CASRRSPGLAAYEQYF. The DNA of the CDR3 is TGTGCCAGCAGACGCAGCCCGGGACTAGCAGCCTACGAGCAGTACTTC.